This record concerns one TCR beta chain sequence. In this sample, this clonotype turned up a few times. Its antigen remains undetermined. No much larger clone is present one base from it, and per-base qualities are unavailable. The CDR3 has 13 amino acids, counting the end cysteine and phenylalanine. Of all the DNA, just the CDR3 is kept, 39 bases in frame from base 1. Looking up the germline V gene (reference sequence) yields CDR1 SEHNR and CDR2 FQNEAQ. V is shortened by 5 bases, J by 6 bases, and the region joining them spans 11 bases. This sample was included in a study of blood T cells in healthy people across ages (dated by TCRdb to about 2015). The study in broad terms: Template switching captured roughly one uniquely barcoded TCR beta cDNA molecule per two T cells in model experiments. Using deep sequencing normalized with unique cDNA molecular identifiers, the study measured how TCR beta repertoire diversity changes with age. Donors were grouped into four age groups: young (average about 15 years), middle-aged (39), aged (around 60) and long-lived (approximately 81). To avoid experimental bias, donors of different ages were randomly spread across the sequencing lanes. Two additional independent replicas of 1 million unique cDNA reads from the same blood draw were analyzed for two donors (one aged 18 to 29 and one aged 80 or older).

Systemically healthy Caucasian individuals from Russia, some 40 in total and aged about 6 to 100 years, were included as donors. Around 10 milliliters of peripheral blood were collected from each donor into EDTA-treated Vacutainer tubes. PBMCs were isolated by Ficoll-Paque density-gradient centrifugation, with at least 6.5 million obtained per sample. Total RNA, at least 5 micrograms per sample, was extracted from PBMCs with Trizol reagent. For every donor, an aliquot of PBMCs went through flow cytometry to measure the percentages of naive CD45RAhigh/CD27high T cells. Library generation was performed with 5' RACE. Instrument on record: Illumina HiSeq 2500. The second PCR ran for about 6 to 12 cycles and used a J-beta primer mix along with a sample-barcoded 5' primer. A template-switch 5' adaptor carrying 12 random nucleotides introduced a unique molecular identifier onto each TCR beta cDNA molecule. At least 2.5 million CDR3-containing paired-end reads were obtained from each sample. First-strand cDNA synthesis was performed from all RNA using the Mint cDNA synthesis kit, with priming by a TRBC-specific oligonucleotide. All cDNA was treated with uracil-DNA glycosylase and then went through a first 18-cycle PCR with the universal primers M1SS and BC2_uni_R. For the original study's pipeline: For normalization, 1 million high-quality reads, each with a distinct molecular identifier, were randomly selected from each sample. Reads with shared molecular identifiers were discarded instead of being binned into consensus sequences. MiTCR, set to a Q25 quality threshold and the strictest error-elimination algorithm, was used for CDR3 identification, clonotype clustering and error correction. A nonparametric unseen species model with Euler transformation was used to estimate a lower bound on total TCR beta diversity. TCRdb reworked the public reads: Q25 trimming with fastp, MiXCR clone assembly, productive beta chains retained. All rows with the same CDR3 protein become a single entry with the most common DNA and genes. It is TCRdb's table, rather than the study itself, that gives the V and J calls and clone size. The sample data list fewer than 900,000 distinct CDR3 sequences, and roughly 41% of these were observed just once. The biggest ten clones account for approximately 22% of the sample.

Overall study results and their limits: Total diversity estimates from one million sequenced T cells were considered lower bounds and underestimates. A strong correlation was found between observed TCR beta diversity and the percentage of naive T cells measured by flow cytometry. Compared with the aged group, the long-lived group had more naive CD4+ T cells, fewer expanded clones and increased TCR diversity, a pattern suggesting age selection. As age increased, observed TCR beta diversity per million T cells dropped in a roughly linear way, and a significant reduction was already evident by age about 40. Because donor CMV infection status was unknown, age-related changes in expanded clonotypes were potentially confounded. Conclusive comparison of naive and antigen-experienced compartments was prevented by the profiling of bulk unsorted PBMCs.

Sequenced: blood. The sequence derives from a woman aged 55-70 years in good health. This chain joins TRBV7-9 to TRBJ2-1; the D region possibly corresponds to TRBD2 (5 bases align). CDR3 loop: CASSPGSINEQFF. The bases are TGTGCCAGCAGCCCGGGGTCAATCAATGAGCAGTTCTTC.